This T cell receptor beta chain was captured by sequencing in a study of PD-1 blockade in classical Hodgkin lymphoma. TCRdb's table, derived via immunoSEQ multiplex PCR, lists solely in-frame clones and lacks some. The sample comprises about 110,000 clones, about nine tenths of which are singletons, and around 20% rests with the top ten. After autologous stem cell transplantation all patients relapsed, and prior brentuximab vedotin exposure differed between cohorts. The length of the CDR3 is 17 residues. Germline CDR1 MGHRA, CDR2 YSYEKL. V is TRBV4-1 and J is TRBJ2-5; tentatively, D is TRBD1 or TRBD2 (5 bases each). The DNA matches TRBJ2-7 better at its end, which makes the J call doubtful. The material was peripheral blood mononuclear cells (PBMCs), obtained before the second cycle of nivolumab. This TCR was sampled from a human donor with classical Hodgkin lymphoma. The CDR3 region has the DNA TGCGCCAGCACTTTCAACTTAGGGACGGTAACAACCTACGAGCAGTACTTC. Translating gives CASTFNLGTVTTYEQYF.